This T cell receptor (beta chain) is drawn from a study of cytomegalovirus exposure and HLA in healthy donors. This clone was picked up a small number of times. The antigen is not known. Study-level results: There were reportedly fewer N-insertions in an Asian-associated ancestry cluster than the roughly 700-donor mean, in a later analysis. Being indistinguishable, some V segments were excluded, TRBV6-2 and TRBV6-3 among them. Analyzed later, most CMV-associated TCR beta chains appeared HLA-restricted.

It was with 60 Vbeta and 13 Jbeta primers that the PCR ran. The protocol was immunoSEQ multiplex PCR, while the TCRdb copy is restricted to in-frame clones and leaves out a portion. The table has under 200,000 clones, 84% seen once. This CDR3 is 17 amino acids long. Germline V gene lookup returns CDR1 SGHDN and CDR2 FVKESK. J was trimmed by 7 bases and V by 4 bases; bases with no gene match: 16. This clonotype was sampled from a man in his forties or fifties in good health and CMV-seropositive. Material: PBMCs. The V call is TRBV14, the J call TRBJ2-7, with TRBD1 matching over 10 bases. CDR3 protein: CASSPHRDRGPRREQYF. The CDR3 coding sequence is TGTGCCAGCAGCCCCCACCGGGACAGGGGACCAAGGAGGGAGCAGTACTTC.